Here is one TCR beta chain with its context. Individuals aged about 18 to 100 years were recruited from roughly 23 US areas. Participants had their cohort set by participant-reported clinical history. In the authors' methods: Amplification with reference gene primers provided the estimates of nucleated cell counts. Repertoires were generated with immunoSEQ multiplex PCR, while TCRdb's copy carries only in-frame clones and drops some. Clone size and the V and J calls come from that table; the DNA yielded D and trimming. Of approximately 290,000 clones listed, 70% to 90% are singletons. The record originates from a study of blood T cell repertoires in COVID-19. This CDR3 region has 16 residues. The V end was cut by 4 bases, the J end by 0 bases, with 13 bases between. Germline V gene data show CDR1 as SGHNT and CDR2 as YYREEE (reference sequence).

The sample was PBMCs or T cells enriched from blood (not recorded which). The TCR originated in a young woman who had recovered from COVID-19. V gene TRBV5-4 combines with J gene TRBJ1-4; D ambiguous. This chain's CDR3 is CASSARPGTTNEKLFF. The DNA of the CDR3 is TGTGCCAGCAGCGCCCGCCCGGGAACAACTAATGAAAAACTGTTTTTT. Complete variable domain (other parts from reference TRBV5-4 and TRBJ1-4): ETGVTQSPTHLIKTRGQQVTLRCSSQSGHNTVSWYQQALGQGPQFIFQYYREEENGRGNFPPRFSGLQFPNYSSELNVNALELDDSALYLCASSARPGTTNEKLFFGSGTQLSVL.